This T cell receptor (beta chain) was recovered during a study of T-cell memory formation after mild COVID-19. TCRdb re-analysed the 5' RACE reads in MiXCR, keeping a single row per CDR3 protein. This table has roughly 550,000 distinct CDR3 sequences, just over 20% appearing once. This CDR3 has 12 amino acids. V was pared by 6 bases and J by 6 bases, with 6 bases of the junction left unmatched. Germline V gene data show CDR1 as SQVTM and CDR2 as ANQGSEA. The TCR was taken from an adult woman who had mild COVID-19 (a few samples of this study predate the infection). Cell type and time point are not known. The genes are TRBV29-1 and TRBJ1-1, with 8 bases fitting TRBD1. The source material was PBMCs or a T cell subset sorted from them (not recorded which). CDR3 nucleotide sequence: TGCAGCGTACGACAACAGGGGGCTGAAGCTTTCTTT. Translated: CSVRQQGAEAFF. Complete variable domain (other parts from reference TRBV29-1 and TRBJ1-1): SAVISQKPSRDICQRGTSLTIQCQVDSQVTMMFWYRQQPGQSLTLIATANQGSEATYESGFVIDKFPISRPNLTFSTLTVSNMSPEDSSIYLCSVRQQGAEAFFGQGTRLTVV.